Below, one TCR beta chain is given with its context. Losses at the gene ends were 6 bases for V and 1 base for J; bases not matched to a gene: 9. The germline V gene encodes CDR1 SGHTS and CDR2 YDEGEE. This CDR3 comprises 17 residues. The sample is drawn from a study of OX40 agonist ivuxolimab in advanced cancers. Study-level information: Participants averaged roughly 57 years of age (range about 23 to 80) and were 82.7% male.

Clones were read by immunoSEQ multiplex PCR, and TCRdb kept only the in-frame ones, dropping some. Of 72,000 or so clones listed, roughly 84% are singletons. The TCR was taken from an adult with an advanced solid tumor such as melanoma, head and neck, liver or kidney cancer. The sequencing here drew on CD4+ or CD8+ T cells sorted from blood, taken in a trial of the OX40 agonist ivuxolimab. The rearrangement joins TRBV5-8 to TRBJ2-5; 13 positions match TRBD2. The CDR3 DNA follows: TGTGCCAGCACCCCGGGGGGGACTAGCGGGATCCAAGAGACCCAGTACTTC. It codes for CASTPGGTSGIQETQYF.